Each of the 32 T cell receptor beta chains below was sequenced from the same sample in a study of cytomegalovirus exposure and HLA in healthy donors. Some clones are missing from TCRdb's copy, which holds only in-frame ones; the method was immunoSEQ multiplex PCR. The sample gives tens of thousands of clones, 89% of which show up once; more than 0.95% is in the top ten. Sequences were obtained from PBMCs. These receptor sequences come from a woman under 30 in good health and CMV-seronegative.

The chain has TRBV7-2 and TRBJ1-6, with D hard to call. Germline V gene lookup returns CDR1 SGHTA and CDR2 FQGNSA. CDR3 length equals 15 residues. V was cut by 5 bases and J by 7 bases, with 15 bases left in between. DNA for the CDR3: TGTGCCAGCAGCCCCCCCACGCCCGGGAATTCACCCCTCCACTTT. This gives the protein CASSPPTPGNSPLHF.

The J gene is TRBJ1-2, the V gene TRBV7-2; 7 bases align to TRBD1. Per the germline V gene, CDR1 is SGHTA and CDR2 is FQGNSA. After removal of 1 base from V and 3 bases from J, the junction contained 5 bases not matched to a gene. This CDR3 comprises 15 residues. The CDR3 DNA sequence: TGTGCCAGCAGCTTAGGTTTGACAGGGTACTATGGCTACACCTTC. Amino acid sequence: CASSLGLTGYYGYTF.

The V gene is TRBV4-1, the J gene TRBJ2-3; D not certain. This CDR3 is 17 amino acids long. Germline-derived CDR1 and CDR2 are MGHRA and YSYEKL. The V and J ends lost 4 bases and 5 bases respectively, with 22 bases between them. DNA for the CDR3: TGCGCCAGCAGCCCTACCGATCTACACCGGGTGGGAGATACGCAGTATTTT. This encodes CASSPTDLHRVGDTQYF.

The CDR3 region is CASSRDSSGANVLTF. DNA of the CDR3: TGTGCCAGCAGCCGAGACTCCTCTGGGGCCAACGTCCTGACTTTC. The chain uses TRBV2 and TRBJ2-6; D ambiguous. V dropped 6 bases and J dropped 0 bases, with 9 bases sitting between them. Germline V gene sequence: CDR1 SNHLY, CDR2 FYNNEI. This CDR3 is 15 amino acids long.

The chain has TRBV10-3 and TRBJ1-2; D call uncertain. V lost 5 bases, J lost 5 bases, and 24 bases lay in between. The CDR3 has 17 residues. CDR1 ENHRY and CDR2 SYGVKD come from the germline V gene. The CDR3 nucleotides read TGTGCCATCAGTTTCTCCGCCGGGATTCGATATCATTATGGCTACACCTTC. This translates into CAISFSAGIRYHYGYTF.

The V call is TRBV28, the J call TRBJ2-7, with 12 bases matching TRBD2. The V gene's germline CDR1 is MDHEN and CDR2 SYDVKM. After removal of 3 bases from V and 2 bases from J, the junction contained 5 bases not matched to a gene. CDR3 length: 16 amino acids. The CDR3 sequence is CASSFWTSGETYEQYF. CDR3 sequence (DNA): TGTGCCAGCAGTTTTTGGACTAGCGGGGAAACCTACGAGCAGTACTTC.

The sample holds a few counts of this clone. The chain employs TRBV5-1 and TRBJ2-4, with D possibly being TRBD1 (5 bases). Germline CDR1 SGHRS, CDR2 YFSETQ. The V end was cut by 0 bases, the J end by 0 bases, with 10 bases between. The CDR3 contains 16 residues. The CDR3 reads CASSLGGAAAKNIQYF. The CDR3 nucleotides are TGCGCCAGCAGCTTGGGTGGGGCCGCAGCCAAAAACATTCAGTACTTC.

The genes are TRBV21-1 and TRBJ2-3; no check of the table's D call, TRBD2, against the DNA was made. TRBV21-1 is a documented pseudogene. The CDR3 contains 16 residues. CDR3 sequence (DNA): TGTGCCAGCAGAAAGCGGGGGCTCCCAGGCACAGATACGCAGTATTTT. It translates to CASRKRGLPGTDTQYF.

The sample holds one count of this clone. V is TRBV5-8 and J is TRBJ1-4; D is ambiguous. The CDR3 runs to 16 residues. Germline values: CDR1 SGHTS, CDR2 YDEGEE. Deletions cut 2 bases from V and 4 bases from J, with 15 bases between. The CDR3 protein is CASSFGRQTINEKLFF. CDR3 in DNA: TGTGCCAGCAGCTTTGGGCGTCAAACAATTAATGAAAAACTGTTTTTT.

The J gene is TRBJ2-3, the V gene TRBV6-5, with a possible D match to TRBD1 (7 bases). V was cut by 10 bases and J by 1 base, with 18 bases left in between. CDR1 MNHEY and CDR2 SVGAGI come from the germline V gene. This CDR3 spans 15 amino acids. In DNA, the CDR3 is TGTGCCAACGAACCCAGGGGGGAGGGCACAGATACGCAGTATTTT. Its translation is CANEPRGEGTDTQYF.

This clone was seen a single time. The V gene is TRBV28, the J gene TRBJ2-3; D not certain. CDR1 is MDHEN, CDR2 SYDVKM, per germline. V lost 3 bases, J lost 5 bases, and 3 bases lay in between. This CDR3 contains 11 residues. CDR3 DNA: TGTGCCAGCAGTTTGAGAGATACGCAGTATTTT. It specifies CASSLRDTQYF.

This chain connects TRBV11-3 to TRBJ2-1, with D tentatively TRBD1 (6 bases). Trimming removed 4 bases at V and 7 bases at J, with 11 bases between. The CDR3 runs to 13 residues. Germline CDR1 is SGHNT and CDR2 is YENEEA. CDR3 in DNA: TGTGCCAGCAGCTCCCAGGGGAGTAATGAGCAGTTCTTC. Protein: CASSSQGSNEQFF.

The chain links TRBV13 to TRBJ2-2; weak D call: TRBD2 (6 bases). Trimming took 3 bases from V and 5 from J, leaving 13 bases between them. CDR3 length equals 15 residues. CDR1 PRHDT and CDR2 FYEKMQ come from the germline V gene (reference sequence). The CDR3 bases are TGTGCCAGCAGCTTGAGCGGAGGGCGGACCGGGGAGCTGTTTTTT. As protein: CASSLSGGRTGELFF.

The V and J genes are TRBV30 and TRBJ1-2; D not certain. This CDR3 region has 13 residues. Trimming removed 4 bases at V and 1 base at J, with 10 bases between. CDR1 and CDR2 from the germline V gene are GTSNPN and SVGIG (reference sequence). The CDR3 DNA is TGTGCCTGGACCCGCGGGTATAACTATGGCTACACCTTC. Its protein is CAWTRGYNYGYTF.

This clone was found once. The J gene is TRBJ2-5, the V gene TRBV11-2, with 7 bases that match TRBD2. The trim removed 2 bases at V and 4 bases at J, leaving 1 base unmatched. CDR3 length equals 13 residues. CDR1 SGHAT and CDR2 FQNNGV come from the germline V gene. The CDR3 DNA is TGTGCCAGCAGCTTACAGCGGGGAGAGACCCAGTACTTC. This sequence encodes CASSLQRGETQYF.

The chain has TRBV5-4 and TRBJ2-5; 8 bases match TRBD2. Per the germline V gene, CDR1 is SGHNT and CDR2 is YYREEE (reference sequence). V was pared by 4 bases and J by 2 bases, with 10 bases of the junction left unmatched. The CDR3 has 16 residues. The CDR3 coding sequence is TGTGCCAGCAGCCCTTCGCCGACTAGCGTGCAAGAGACCCAGTACTTC. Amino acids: CASSPSPTSVQETQYF.

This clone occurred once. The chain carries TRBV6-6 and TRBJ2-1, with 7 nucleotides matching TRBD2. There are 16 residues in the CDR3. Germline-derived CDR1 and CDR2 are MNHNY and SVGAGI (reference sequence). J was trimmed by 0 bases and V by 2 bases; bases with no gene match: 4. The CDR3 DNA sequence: TGTGCCAGCAGTTACAGGCGGGGGAGCTCCTACAATGAGCAGTTCTTC. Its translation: CASSYRRGSSYNEQFF.

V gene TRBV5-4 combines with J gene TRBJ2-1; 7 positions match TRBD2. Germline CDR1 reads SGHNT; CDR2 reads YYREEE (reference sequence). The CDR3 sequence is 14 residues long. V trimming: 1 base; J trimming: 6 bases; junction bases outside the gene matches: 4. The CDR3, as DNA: TGTGCCAGCAGCTTGAACGGCGGGAGCAATGAGCAGTTCTTC. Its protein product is CASSLNGGSNEQFF.

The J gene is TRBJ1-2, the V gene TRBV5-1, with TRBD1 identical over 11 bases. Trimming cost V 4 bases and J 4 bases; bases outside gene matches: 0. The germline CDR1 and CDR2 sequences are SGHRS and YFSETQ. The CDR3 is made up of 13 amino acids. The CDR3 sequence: CASSGQGAYGYTF. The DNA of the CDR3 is TGCGCCAGCAGCGGACAGGGGGCCTATGGCTACACCTTC.

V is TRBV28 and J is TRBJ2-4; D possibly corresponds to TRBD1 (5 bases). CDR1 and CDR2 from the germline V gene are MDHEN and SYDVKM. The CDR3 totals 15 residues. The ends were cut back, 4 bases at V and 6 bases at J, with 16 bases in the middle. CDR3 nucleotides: TGTGCCAGCAGTTCTAATCGACGGACAAGAAACATTCAGTACTTC. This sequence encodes CASSSNRRTRNIQYF.

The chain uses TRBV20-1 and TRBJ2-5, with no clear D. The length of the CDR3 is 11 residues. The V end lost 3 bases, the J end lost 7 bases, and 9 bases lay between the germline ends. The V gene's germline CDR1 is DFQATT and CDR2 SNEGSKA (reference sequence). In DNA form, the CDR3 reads TGCAGTGCTAGCTTCGGTAGGACCCAGTACTTC. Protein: CSASFGRTQYF.

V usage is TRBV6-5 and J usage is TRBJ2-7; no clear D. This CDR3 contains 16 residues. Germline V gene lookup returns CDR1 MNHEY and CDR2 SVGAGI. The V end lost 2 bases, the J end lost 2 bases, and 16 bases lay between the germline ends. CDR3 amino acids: CASSYAWAGLTYEQYF. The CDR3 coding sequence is TGTGCCAGCAGTTACGCCTGGGCAGGCCTCACCTACGAGCAGTACTTC.

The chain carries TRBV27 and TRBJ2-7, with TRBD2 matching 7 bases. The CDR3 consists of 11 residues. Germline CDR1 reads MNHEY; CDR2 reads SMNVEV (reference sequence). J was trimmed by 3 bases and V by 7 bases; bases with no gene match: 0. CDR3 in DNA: TGTGCCAGCACGGGGGGCTACGAGCAGTACTTC. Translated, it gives CASTGGYEQYF.

This chain's CDR3 is CASSLEGLTYEQYF. CDR3 DNA: TGTGCCAGCAGCTTGGAGGGGCTCACCTACGAGCAGTACTTC. The gene calls are TRBV7-2 and TRBJ2-7, with a tentative D call TRBD2 (6 bases). Trimming took 3 bases from V and 2 from J, leaving 11 bases between them. Germline V lookup: CDR1 SGHTA, CDR2 FQGNSA. The CDR3 sequence is 14 residues long. Variable domain in full (rest from reference TRBV7-2 and TRBJ2-7): GAGVSQSPSNKVTEKGKDVELRCDPISGHTALYWYRQSLGQGLEFLIYFQGNSAPDKSGLPSDRFSAERTGGSVSTLTIQRTQQEDSAVYLCASSLEGLTYEQYFGPGTRLTVT.

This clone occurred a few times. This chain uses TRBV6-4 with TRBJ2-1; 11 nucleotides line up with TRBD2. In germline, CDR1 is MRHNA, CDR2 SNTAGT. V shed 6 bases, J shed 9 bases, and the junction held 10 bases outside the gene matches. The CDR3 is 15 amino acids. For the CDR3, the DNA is TGTGCCAGCAGCGATAGCGGGAGGGAACTTGGTGAGCAGTTCTTC. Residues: CASSDSGRELGEQFF.

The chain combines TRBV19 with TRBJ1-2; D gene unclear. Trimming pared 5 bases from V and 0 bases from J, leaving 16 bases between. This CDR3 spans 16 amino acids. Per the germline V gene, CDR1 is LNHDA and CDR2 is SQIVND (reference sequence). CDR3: CASSAPGNAANYGYTF. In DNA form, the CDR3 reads TGTGCCAGTAGTGCACCAGGAAACGCAGCTAACTATGGCTACACCTTC.

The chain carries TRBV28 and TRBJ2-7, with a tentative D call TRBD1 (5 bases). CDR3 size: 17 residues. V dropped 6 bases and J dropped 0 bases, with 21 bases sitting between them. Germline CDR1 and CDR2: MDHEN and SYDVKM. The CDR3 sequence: CASRSLGQTAGSYEQYF. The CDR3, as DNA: TGTGCCAGCAGATCCCTAGGTCAGACAGCCGGCTCCTACGAGCAGTACTTC.

CDR3 loop: CASSSGLAGGFTDTQYF. The CDR3 nucleotides are TGTGCCAGCAGTTCCGGACTAGCGGGAGGATTTACAGATACGCAGTATTTT. The rearrangement joins TRBV28 to TRBJ2-3, with 14 bases matching TRBD2. From germline, CDR1 is MDHEN and CDR2 SYDVKM. This CDR3 has 17 residues. V lost 4 bases, J lost 3 bases, and 6 bases stayed unmatched.

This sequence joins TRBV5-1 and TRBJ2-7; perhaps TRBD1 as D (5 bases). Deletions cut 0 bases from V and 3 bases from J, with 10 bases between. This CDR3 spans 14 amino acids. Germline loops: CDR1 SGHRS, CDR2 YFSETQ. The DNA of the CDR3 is TGCGCCAGCAGCTTGGTTGGAACAGGCTACGAGCAGTACTTC. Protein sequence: CASSLVGTGYEQYF.

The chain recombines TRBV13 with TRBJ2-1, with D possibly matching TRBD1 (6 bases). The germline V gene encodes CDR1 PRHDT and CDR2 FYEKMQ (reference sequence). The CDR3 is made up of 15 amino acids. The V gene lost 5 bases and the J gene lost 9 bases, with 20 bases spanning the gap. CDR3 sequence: CASSRNQQGRGEQFF. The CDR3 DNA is TGTGCCAGCAGCCGTAATCAACAGGGTAGAGGTGAGCAGTTCTTC.

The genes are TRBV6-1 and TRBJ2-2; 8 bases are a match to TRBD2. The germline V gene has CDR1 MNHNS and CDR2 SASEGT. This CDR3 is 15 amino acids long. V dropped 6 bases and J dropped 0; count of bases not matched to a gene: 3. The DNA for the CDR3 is TGTGCCAGCAGCGCGGGGGGCGCGAACACCGGGGAGCTGTTTTTT. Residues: CASSAGGANTGELFF.

The CDR3 sequence is CASSPGLARTGELFF. In DNA, the CDR3 is TGTGCCAGCAGCCCCGGACTAGCGAGGACCGGGGAGCTGTTTTTT. The V gene is TRBV7-2, the J gene TRBJ2-2; 9 nucleotides agree with TRBD2. There are 15 residues in the CDR3. CDR1 and CDR2 from the germline V gene are SGHTA and FQGNSA. The V and J ends lost 5 bases and 5 bases, in that order; junction bases with no gene match: 6.